Sequencing of this T cell receptor (beta chain) was carried out in a study of T cells in Graves' hyperthyroidism and ophthalmopathy. With V trimmed by 1 base and J by 4 bases, 3 bases remained unmatched. Germline values: CDR1 KGHDR, CDR2 SFDVKD. The CDR3 contains 16 residues. General observations from the study: Ophthalmopathy was told apart from stable hyperthyroidism by a 13 V-J model.

This clonotype was picked up many times. As yet, its antigen is unknown. RNA transcripts served as the template for amplifying TCR beta CDR3 regions. HTBI primers drove first-round RT-PCR of the TCR CDR3. In TCRdb, the multiplex PCR reads were re-called with MiXCR into one record per CDR3 protein. The sample lists over 450,000 distinct CDR3 sequences; around an eighth were seen once. In patients aged 18 to 65, hyperthyroidism was newly diagnosed, with duration under 2 months. Each diagnosis drew on symptoms, thyroxine, TRAb, thyroid ultrasound and orbital computed tomography findings. Out of over 9 ml of fresh peripheral blood came the PBMCs.

The receptor was derived from a woman under 30 with Graves' hyperthyroidism. Sequenced sample: blood. The chain combines TRBV24-1 with TRBJ2-1, with 10 bases that match TRBD2. For the CDR3, the DNA is TGTGCCACCAGTGATTTCGCTAGCGGGAGATACAATGAGCAGTTCTTC. It is translated as CATSDFASGRYNEQFF.